The present T cell receptor beta chain was sequenced within a study of cytomegalovirus exposure and HLA in healthy donors. In the case of this clone: The target antigen is unknown.

This CDR3 has 13 residues. The V gene's germline CDR1 is SGHRS and CDR2 YFSETQ. V lost 4 bases, J lost 11 bases, and 16 bases lay in between. Study-wide points: A later analysis found first-cohort TCR clusters tended to co-occur in the 90 to 150 validation repertoires. TCR beta chains numbering some 150 were designated cytomegalovirus-associated.

Profiled with immunoSEQ multiplex PCR; TCRdb holds only in-frame clones, not every one. The profile covers hundreds of thousands of clones, with less than 90% appearing a single time and around 12% taken by the ten largest. The clonotype originates from a man aged 18 to 35 in good health and CMV-seropositive. The chain recombines TRBV5-1 with TRBJ2-1; tentatively, D is TRBD2 (6 bases). Sequencing was done on a sample of PBMCs. This chain's CDR3 is CASSPGEGRKQFF. The CDR3 coding sequence is TGCGCCAGCAGCCCAGGAGAGGGGAGGAAGCAGTTCTTC.